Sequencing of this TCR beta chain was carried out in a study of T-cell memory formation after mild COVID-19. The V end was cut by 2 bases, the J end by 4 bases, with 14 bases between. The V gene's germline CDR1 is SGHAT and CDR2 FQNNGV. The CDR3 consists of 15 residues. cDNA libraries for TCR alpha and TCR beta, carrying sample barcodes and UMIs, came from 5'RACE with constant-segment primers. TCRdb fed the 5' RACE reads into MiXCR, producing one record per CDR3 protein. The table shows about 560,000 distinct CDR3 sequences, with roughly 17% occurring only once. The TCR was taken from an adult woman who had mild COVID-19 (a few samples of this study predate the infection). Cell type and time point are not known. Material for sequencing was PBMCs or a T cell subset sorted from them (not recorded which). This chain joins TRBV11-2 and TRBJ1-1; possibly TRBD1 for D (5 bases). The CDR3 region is CASSLTSGGGTEAFF. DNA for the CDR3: TGTGCCAGCAGCTTAACGTCGGGGGGGGGCACTGAAGCTTTCTTT.